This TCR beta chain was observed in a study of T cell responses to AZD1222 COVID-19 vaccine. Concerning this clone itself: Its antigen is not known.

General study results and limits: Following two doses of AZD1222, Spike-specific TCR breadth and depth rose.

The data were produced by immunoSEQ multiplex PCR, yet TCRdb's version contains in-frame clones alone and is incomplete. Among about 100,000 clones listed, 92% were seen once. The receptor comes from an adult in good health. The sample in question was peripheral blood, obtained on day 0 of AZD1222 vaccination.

The CDR3: CASSRGGTYEQYF. The CDR3 DNA sequence: TGTGCCAGCAGTCGCGGGGGTACCTACGAGCAGTACTTC. The rearrangement uses TRBV6-5 and TRBJ2-7; 7 bases map to TRBD2. This CDR3 contains 13 residues. V trimming: 5 bases; J trimming: 2 bases; junction bases outside the gene matches: 3. The V gene's germline CDR1 is MNHEY and CDR2 SVGAGI.